This T cell receptor (beta chain) derives from a study of T cell responses to AZD1222 COVID-19 vaccine (dated by TCRdb to 2020 to 2022). In the study overall: TCR sequencing was performed for about 240 trial participants, of whom about 200 were given two doses of AZD1222 and around 25 were given two doses of MenACWY control vaccine. Trial participants were enrolled into age subgroups of 18-55, 56-69 and 70-plus years, which contained about 150, 28 and 57 TCR-sequenced participants, respectively.

Comments on this clone: The clone's antigen remains unknown. Per-base quality was not reported, and no clone a single base away is much larger than it.

The paper's findings and limits, for the study overall: Most participants were white British and females outnumbered males, and the authors suggested that clonal diversity may have been underestimated. CD4 TCRs associated with the vaccine covered the entire spike protein, and the dominant responses were in regions 160-218 and 743-854. Because no samples from the day 14 peak response were available, repertoires could be characterized only after the peak T cell response. Nearly half of unique spike-specific TCRs reportedly recognized epitopes outside regions mutated in the B.1.351 and B.1.1.7 variants. Conclusions about previously exposed vaccinees are limited because only six or seven AZD1222 recipients were SARS-CoV-2 seropositive at baseline. After two AZD1222 doses, both the breadth and the depth of spike-specific TCRs were significantly higher than at day 0 and than in MenACWY recipients. The 56-69-year group was small, and its depth increase did not reach significance, likely because of low power.

According to the study, the label for this sample's time point signals: about 28 days (+/-7) after the second vaccine dose. Because spike-specific TCR depth and breadth did not differ between the two schedules, AZD1222 recipients who got a second dose at roughly 4 weeks were pooled with those who got a second dose at roughly 12 weeks. Samples from vaccinated people were obtained from the UK trials COV001 and COV002, which included a single-blind randomized controlled phase 2/3 trial of AZD1222 (ChAdOx1 nCoV-19) in healthy adults. For TCRbeta chain sequencing, PBMC samples were collected from trial participants at day 0 and at day 28 after the second dose. The CDR3 regions of human TCRbeta chains were analyzed by immunosequencing. As for the original processing: Repertoire TCRs were checked for matches against a reference library of SARS-CoV-2-specific TCRs that had been generated using the MIRA antigen-specificity platform. Breadth was defined as the fraction of unique TCRs that were SARS-CoV-2-associated. Depth was defined as the fraction of total T cells that were SARS-CoV-2-associated. Using the MIRA data, every spike-specific TCR was mapped to the spike region that the TCR reacted to and assigned to either a CD4 or a CD8 class. Log10-transformed breadth and depth values were compared by one-way ANOVA with Sidak's multiple comparisons tests. The immuneACCESS repertoire file appears here via TCRdb, limited to in-frame rearrangements. These files lack a portion of the clones; in checked studies, under half of the deficit traces to unresolved V genes, and the cause of the others is not known. That table gives V, J and clone size, and the DNA gave D and trimming. In this sample the table shows some 200,000 clones, 85% to 95% of which occur a single time. Jointly, the top ten make up less than 1.2% of the sample.

Deletion took 4 bases off V and 4 bases off J, with a span of 13 bases between the germline ends. From the germline V gene, CDR1 is SNHLY and CDR2 is FYNNEI. The CDR3 holds 15 amino acids from the cysteine to the phenylalanine. Here the CDR3 DNA is all that survives: 45 bases in frame from base 1. The clonotype was recovered from an adult who received the AZD1222 COVID-19 vaccine. Source: peripheral blood, taken 28 days after the second AZD1222 dose. The rearranged chain carries TRBV2 and TRBJ1-4; confidence is insufficient to name the D gene. DNA sequence: TGTGCCAGCAGTGCCGGGAGGGCTGTTAATGAAAAACTGTTTTTT. Translation gives CASSAGRAVNEKLFF.